This TCR beta chain was found in a study of siplizumab effects on memory and regulatory T cells. TCRdb keeps only in-frame clones here, not all; method: immunoSEQ multiplex PCR. The sample includes about 120,000 clones, less than 95% of them seen just once. CDR3 length: 17 residues. Germline assignment: CDR1 SGHAT and CDR2 FQNNGV. Trimming removed 7 bases from V and 0 bases from J, with 18 bases in between. Regarding this clone: Its antigen remains unknown.

Findings and limits, study-wide: Confirmatory evidence of suppressive function in proliferating siplizumab-culture Tregs was not obtained. Naive or memory phenotype assignment was not possible for roughly 75-96% of proliferating CD4+ or CD8+ clones. Siplizumab caused a significant drop in alloreactive sequences traceable to unstimulated CD4+ memory cells. Treatment with siplizumab left mappable alloreactive CD4+ clones averaging approximately 68% Treg-derived, compared with 25% to 30% in controls.

Sequencing used non-Treg CD4+ T cells sorted from blood. This clonotype was obtained from a human donor in good health. The chain couples TRBV11-2 to TRBJ2-2; no reliable D call. The CDR3 loop is CASTPGPTDANTGELFF. The CDR3 DNA follows: TGTGCCAGCACCCCCGGTCCGACCGATGCGAACACCGGGGAGCTGTTTTTT.